The 30 T cell receptor beta chains below were found in one sample sequenced in a study of blood T cell repertoires in COVID-19 (TCRdb year 2020). The library was made by the immunoSEQ multiplex PCR assay. Entries here come from immuneACCESS through TCRdb and include only in-frame sequences with V and J called. Some clones fail to appear in such tables; in the studies checked, an unresolved V gene covers under half of the shortfall, and the cause of the remainder is unknown. This sample lists roughly 240,000 clones; around 86% were detected once. Together, the top ten hold around 1.6% of the sample. The specimen sequenced was peripheral blood. Receptors were obtained from a woman aged 60-75 years who had recovered from COVID-19.

With respect to this clone: Relative to the germline gene, one junction end is altered; a read error may explain this. CDR3 region: CASSQDGETGIF. CDR3 in DNA: TGTGCCAGCAGCCAAGATGGAGAGACAGGGATTTTC. The J gene is TRBJ2-7, the V gene TRBV3-1 (or the pseudogene TRBV3-2), with TRBD1 matching 7 bases. The V gene's germline CDR1 is LGHDT and CDR2 YNNKEL (reference sequence). This CDR3 comprises 12 residues.

V is TRBV18 and J is TRBJ2-5; TRBD2 matches at 9 bases. V was clipped by 5 bases and J by 2 bases; unmatched bases: 12. The length of the CDR3 is 17 residues. Germline CDR1 is KGHSH and CDR2 is LQKENI. Written as DNA, the CDR3 is TGTGCCAGCTCATCAACTGCGCGGGGGGGCAGTCAAGAGACCCAGTACTTC. As protein: CASSSTARGGSQETQYF. Together with reference TRBV18 and TRBJ2-5, the CDR3 gives the full variable domain: NAGVMQNPRHLVRRRGQEARLRCSPMKGHSHVYWYRQLPEEGLKFMVYLQKENIIDESGMPKERFSAEFPKEGPSILRIQQVVRGDSAAYFCASSSTARGGSQETQYFGPGTRLLVL.

The chain is built from TRBV14 and TRBJ1-2; 8 bases agree with TRBD1. CDR1 and CDR2 (germline): SGHDN, FVKESK. The CDR3 is 14 amino acids. J was trimmed by 8 bases and V by 1 base; bases with no gene match: 6. The CDR3 reads CASSQVGTGRGYTF. The CDR3 nucleotides are TGTGCCAGCAGCCAAGTAGGGACAGGAAGGGGCTACACCTTC.

The chain joins TRBV10-2 to TRBJ2-7, with a weak D call TRBD2 (5 bases). Germline lookup yields CDR1 WSHSY and CDR2 SAAADI. V lost 4 bases and J lost 8, with 9 bases in between. The CDR3 has 11 residues. The CDR3 coding sequence is TGCGCCAGCAGTGTGGCGGGCAAGCAGTACTTC. This translates into CASSVAGKQYF.

V usage is TRBV7-8 and J usage is TRBJ2-5; 7 nucleotides align to TRBD1. V was clipped by 5 bases and J by 5 bases; unmatched bases: 11. The CDR3 covers 15 residues. The germline V gene has CDR1 SGHVS and CDR2 FQNEAQ. The CDR3 is CASSLEQGIWETQYF. CDR3 sequence (DNA): TGTGCCAGCAGCCTAGAACAGGGGATATGGGAGACCCAGTACTTC. Using reference TRBV7-8 and TRBJ2-5 for the parts outside the CDR3, the full variable domain is GAGVSQSPRYKVAKRGQDVALRCDPISGHVSLFWYQQALGQGPEFLTYFQNEAQLDKSGLPSDRFFAERPEGSVSTLKIQRTQQEDSAVYLCASSLEQGIWETQYFGPGTRLLVL.

The sample holds a few counts of this clone. This rearrangement joins TRBV5-6 to TRBJ2-3, with TRBD1 identical over 12 bases. The CDR3 extends over 18 amino acids. V trimming: 2 bases; J trimming: 1 base; junction bases outside the gene matches: 8. CDR1 SGHDT and CDR2 YYEEEE come from the germline V gene. CDR3 nucleotides: TGTGCCAGCAGCTTCGACAAACGGGACAGGGGGCGCACAGATACGCAGTATTTT. Encoded protein: CASSFDKRDRGRTDTQYF.

V and J are TRBV10-3 and TRBJ1-3, with TRBD1 identical over 10 bases. Germline trimming cut 6 bases from V and 4 bases from J; bases unmatched to any gene: 9. CDR3 length equals 16 residues. Germline V gene lookup returns CDR1 ENHRY and CDR2 SYGVKD. In DNA form, the CDR3 reads TGTGCCATCAGCGACAGGGGGCTTAGGAGCGGAAACACCATATATTTT. Amino acids: CAISDRGLRSGNTIYF.

The gene calls are TRBV19 and TRBJ2-7; D is ambiguous. The germline V gene encodes CDR1 LNHDA and CDR2 SQIVND (reference sequence). The CDR3 has 13 amino acids. V lost 6 bases and J 0 bases, leaving 9 bases between the germline ends. CDR3 residues: CASSRRSSYEQYF. CDR3 DNA sequence: TGTGCCAGTAGCAGAAGGAGCTCCTACGAGCAGTACTTC.

The chain uses TRBV7-8 and TRBJ2-1; 11 bases match TRBD2. The CDR3 length is 16 residues. The germline V gene encodes CDR1 SGHVS and CDR2 FQNEAQ. Trimming removed 5 bases from V and 5 bases from J; junction bases left unmatched: 8. CDR3 sequence (DNA): TGTGCCAGCAGCCCCCAGACTAGCGGGACAAACAATGAGCAGTTCTTC. As protein: CASSPQTSGTNNEQFF.

This chain uses TRBV19 with TRBJ2-7; 7 nucleotides line up with TRBD1. The CDR3 totals 13 residues. V was clipped by 6 bases and J by 4 bases; unmatched bases: 6. CDR1 is LNHDA and CDR2 is SQIVND in the germline V gene (reference sequence). CDR3 in amino acids: CASSDLTGYEQYF. The CDR3 coding sequence is TGTGCCAGTAGCGACTTGACAGGGTACGAGCAGTACTTC.

This chain uses TRBV5-1 with TRBJ1-1; no definite D call. The CDR3 length is 13 residues. V shed 0 bases and J shed 5 bases, with 8 bases lying between them. From germline, CDR1 is SGHRS and CDR2 YFSETQ. The CDR3 DNA reads as TGCGCCAGCAGCTTGGACCCGGGGACTGAAGCTTTCTTT. It codes for CASSLDPGTEAFF.

In its sample, this clone was seen once. In DNA, the CDR3 is TGTGCCAGCAGCCCACCGAGGCAAGCGCGCTTAACGCAGTATTTT. Residues: CASSPPRQARLTQYF. This sequence joins TRBV3-1 (or the pseudogene TRBV3-2) and TRBJ2-3; D gene ambiguous. Trimming took off 4 bases at V and 9 bases at J, with 20 bases between the two ends. The CDR3 consists of 15 residues. CDR1 is LGHDT, CDR2 YNNKEL, per germline (reference sequence).

V is TRBV6-5 and J is TRBJ2-7; D may be TRBD1 (6 bases). Trimming stripped 9 bases from V and 2 bases from J, with 14 bases between. The CDR3 totals 13 residues. Germline V CDR1 and CDR2: MNHEY, SVGAGI. The CDR3 nucleotides read TGTGCCAGTTGGGACACAAAAACCTACGAGCAGTACTTC. Amino acid sequence: CASWDTKTYEQYF.

This clone was counted only a few times. This sequence joins TRBV18 and TRBJ1-1, with TRBD1 identical over 7 bases. Germline CDR1 KGHSH, CDR2 LQKENI. This CDR3 has 15 residues. V dropped 3 bases and J dropped 5; count of bases not matched to a gene: 9. As DNA, the CDR3 is TGTGCCAGCTCACCCTACAGGGGCGATGGAACTGAAGCTTTCTTT. Amino acid sequence: CASSPYRGDGTEAFF.

The chain joins TRBV27 to TRBJ2-7; 7 positions agree with TRBD1. Germline V gene lookup returns CDR1 MNHEY and CDR2 SMNVEV (reference sequence). The CDR3 has 17 amino acids. V lost 7 bases and J lost 0; bases outside the gene matches: 15. For the CDR3, the DNA is TGTGCCAGCAAACCTACGCCCCGGGACAGAAGCTCCTACGAGCAGTACTTC. Amino acid sequence: CASKPTPRDRSSYEQYF.

The chain has TRBV7-9 and TRBJ2-3, with D perhaps matching TRBD2 (6 bases). The CDR3 covers 12 residues. V dropped 5 bases and J dropped 4 bases, with 7 bases sitting between them. Germline CDR1 reads SEHNR; CDR2 reads FQNEAQ (reference sequence). The CDR3 DNA reads TGTGCCAGCAGCCGGGACTCAGATACGCAGTATTTT. This translates into CASSRDSDTQYF. Based on the CDR3 plus reference TRBV7-9 and TRBJ2-3, the full variable domain is DTGVSQNPRHKITKRGQNVTFRCDPISEHNRLYWYRQTLGQGPEFLTYFQNEAQLEKSRLLSDRFSAERPKGSFSTLEIQRTEQGDSAMYLCASSRDSDTQYFGPGTRLTVL.

The chain couples TRBV19 to TRBJ2-1; 7 positions match TRBD1. Germline trimming cut 5 bases from V and 1 base from J; bases unmatched to any gene: 5. Germline CDR1 LNHDA, CDR2 SQIVND (reference sequence). This CDR3 spans 15 amino acids. The CDR3 loop is CASSEGAQSYNEQFF. The CDR3 nucleotides read TGTGCCAGTAGTGAGGGGGCTCAGTCCTACAATGAGCAGTTCTTC.

The gene calls are TRBV6-1 and TRBJ1-5, with 11 bases aligning to TRBD1. Germline CDR1 and CDR2: MNHNS and SASEGT. This CDR3 contains 16 residues. The J segment lost 6 bases and the V segment lost 2 bases, leaving 6 bases of the junction unmatched. CDR3 nucleotide sequence: TGTGCCAGCAGTGAACGGGGGACAGGGGGGAGTCAGCCCCAGCATTTT. Its translation is CASSERGTGGSQPQHF.

This chain uses TRBV7-3 with TRBJ2-2; 7 bases match TRBD1. The CDR3 totals 17 residues. Germline CDR1 and CDR2: SGHTA and FQGTGA. V was clipped by 5 bases and J by 0 bases; unmatched bases: 9. The CDR3 loop reads CASSPRTGYANTGELFF. DNA of the CDR3: TGTGCCAGCAGCCCACGGACAGGCTACGCGAACACCGGGGAGCTGTTTTTT. The variable domain in full, completed from reference TRBV7-3 and TRBJ2-2, reads GAGVSQTPSNKVTEKGKYVELRCDPISGHTALYWYRQSLGQGPEFLIYFQGTGAADDSGLPNDRFFAVRPEGSVSTLKIQRTERGDSAVYLCASSPRTGYANTGELFFGEGSRLTVL.

This chain links TRBV7-8 with TRBJ1-2; D unresolved. The CDR3 length is 14 residues. V lost 5 bases and J 8 bases, leaving 18 bases between the germline ends. Germline V gene sequence: CDR1 SGHVS, CDR2 FQNEAQ. CDR3 in amino acids: CASSRGLASAGYTF. CDR3 in DNA: TGTGCCAGCAGCCGAGGACTGGCTTCCGCGGGCTACACCTTC.

This clone has only one observation. The CDR3: CRGGSRTEAFF. The DNA of the CDR3 is TGCAGGGGGGGTAGTCGCACTGAAGCTTTCTTT. The genes are TRBV20-1 and TRBJ1-1, with D maybe TRBD1 (5 bases). The CDR3 consists of 11 residues. Germline-derived CDR1 and CDR2 are DFQATT and SNEGSKA (reference sequence).

The chain recombines TRBV5-5 with TRBJ2-2, with D perhaps TRBD1 (6 bases). Trimming shortened V by 5 bases and J by 6 bases, and 20 bases separated the two germline ends. CDR1 SGHKS and CDR2 YYEKEE come from the germline V gene (reference sequence). This CDR3 has 16 residues. The CDR3 here is CASRRPGQEKSGELFF. In DNA form, the CDR3 reads TGTGCCAGCAGACGCCCGGGACAAGAGAAGTCCGGGGAGCTGTTTTTT.

This clone was counted once. The genes are TRBV6-6 and TRBJ1-1; D gene unclear. V lost 2 bases, J lost 2 bases, and 9 bases lay in between. The V gene's germline CDR1 is MNHNY and CDR2 SVGAGI (reference sequence). The CDR3 extends over 14 amino acids. CDR3 in amino acids: CASSYPEANTEAFF. As DNA, the CDR3 is TGTGCCAGCAGTTACCCGGAGGCAAACACTGAAGCTTTCTTT.

As for this clone: Other DNA sequences in the sample encode the same CDR3. The V call is TRBV7-6, the J call TRBJ2-5, with TRBD1 matching 9 bases. The CDR3 extends over 14 amino acids. V was pared by 3 bases and J by 5 bases, with 4 bases of the junction left unmatched. Germline CDR1 and CDR2: SGHVS and FNYEAQ. In DNA, the CDR3 is TGTGCCAGCAGCTTGGGAGGACAGGGGGAGACCCAGTACTTC. Translated, it gives CASSLGGQGETQYF.

The V and J genes are TRBV6-5 and TRBJ1-2, with D hard to call. V was trimmed by 3 bases and J by 2 bases, leaving 10 bases between them. The CDR3 loop spans 14 amino acids. Germline V gives CDR1 MNHEY, CDR2 SVGAGI. The CDR3 DNA reads as TGTGCCAGCAGTTATAACAGCAAAAACTATGGCTACACCTTC. Protein product: CASSYNSKNYGYTF.

This clone was found once. The chain employs TRBV6-5 and TRBJ1-1, with D hard to call. V dropped 5 bases and J dropped 1 base, with 5 bases sitting between them. The germline CDR1 and CDR2 sequences are MNHEY and SVGAGI. This CDR3 is 12 amino acids long. CDR3 sequence: CASSQWNTEAFF. The CDR3 nucleotides are TGTGCCAGCAGTCAGTGGAACACTGAAGCTTTCTTT.

The chain is built from TRBV9 and TRBJ2-5; D not resolved. Germline lookup yields CDR1 SGDLS and CDR2 YYNGEE. This CDR3 spans 14 amino acids. Between the trimmed V and J ends, which lost 0 bases and 3 bases, there was a span of 9 bases. CDR3 amino acids: CASSVDGRKETQYF. CDR3 DNA sequence: TGTGCCAGCAGCGTAGACGGCAGGAAAGAGACCCAGTACTTC.

The chain uses TRBV19 and TRBJ2-2; 7 bases align to TRBD1. Germline CDR1 and CDR2: LNHDA and SQIVND (reference sequence). The CDR3 totals 15 residues. The ends lost 4 bases at V and 5 bases at J; junction bases unmatched: 7. Here the CDR3 DNA reads TGTGCCAGTAGTACTTCATCGACAGGGACCGGGGAGCTGTTTTTT. Protein: CASSTSSTGTGELFF.

V usage is TRBV14 and J usage is TRBJ1-4; 10 nucleotides agree with TRBD1. J was trimmed by 8 bases and V by 3 bases; bases with no gene match: 6. Germline CDR1 reads SGHDN; CDR2 reads FVKESK. CDR3 length: 15 amino acids. The chain's CDR3 is CASSHGQGVLEKLFF. As DNA, the CDR3 is TGTGCCAGCAGCCACGGACAGGGGGTATTGGAAAAACTGTTTTTT.

The rearrangement uses TRBV11-2 and TRBJ2-7; D not resolved. Germline CDR1 SGHAT, CDR2 FQNNGV. The CDR3 runs 15 residues. Trimming stripped 0 bases from V and 2 bases from J, with 11 bases between. DNA of the CDR3: TGTGCCAGCAGCTTAGATCGTGTGGGCCCCTACGAGCAGTACTTC. Translating gives CASSLDRVGPYEQYF.